Below, 16 T cell receptor beta chains from the same sample are listed, as sequenced in a study of graft-versus-host responses after intestinal transplantation. Using immunoSEQ multiplex PCR, the repertoire was profiled, and TCRdb retains in-frame clones only, with some absent. The profile shows 23,000 or so clones, 90% to 95% of them singletons. The material sequenced was PBMCs, taken nearly 31 days after intestinal transplant. The origin of the receptors is a human patient who received an intestinal transplant, so some T cells may come from the graft donor.

The chain uses TRBV28 and TRBJ2-1; tentatively, D is TRBD1 (6 bases). The CDR3 totals 16 residues. Trimming pared 5 bases from V and 6 bases from J, leaving 20 bases between. Germline V gene data show CDR1 as MDHEN and CDR2 as SYDVKM. CDR3 amino acids: CASSGHDRTFINEQFF. CDR3 DNA: TGTGCCAGCAGTGGCCACGACAGGACGTTCATCAATGAGCAGTTCTTC.

The rearrangement joins TRBV9 to TRBJ2-7; D gene uncertain. This CDR3 has 18 residues. The germline V gene has CDR1 SGDLS and CDR2 YYNGEE. Trimming took 0 bases from V and 0 from J, leaving 19 bases between them. CDR3 protein: CASSVAENQATSSYEQYF. CDR3 coding DNA: TGTGCCAGCAGCGTAGCTGAGAATCAGGCGACCAGCTCCTACGAGCAGTACTTC.

V is TRBV10-3 and J is TRBJ2-1; 8 bases are a match to TRBD2. J gave up 2 bases and V 3 bases, and 9 bases lay outside the gene matches. The CDR3 spans 17 residues. Germline assignment: CDR1 ENHRY and CDR2 SYGVKD. CDR3 in DNA: TGTGCCATCAGTGACTCAAAACCGGGACTAGCCTACAATGAGCAGTTCTTC. Translation gives CAISDSKPGLAYNEQFF.

This clone occurred once. This specimen includes other DNA sequences encoding the same CDR3. The gene calls are TRBV19 and TRBJ1-1; D may be TRBD1 (5 bases). V was clipped by 1 base and J by 2 bases, with 5 bases between them. The CDR3 loop spans 13 amino acids. Germline lookup yields CDR1 LNHDA and CDR2 SQIVND (reference sequence). CDR3 sequence (DNA): TGTGCCAGTAGTATAGGGGGCAACACTGAAGCTTTCTTT. Protein sequence: CASSIGGNTEAFF.

The chain has TRBV6-1 and TRBJ2-2; no clear D gene. V was shortened by 3 bases and J by 3 bases, with 11 bases between the two germline ends. The CDR3 length is 15 residues. The V gene's germline CDR1 is MNHNS and CDR2 SASEGT. CDR3 sequence reads: CASSDPAKDTGELFF. The CDR3, as DNA: TGTGCCAGCAGTGACCCAGCCAAGGACACCGGGGAGCTGTTTTTT.

J is TRBJ2-3 and V is TRBV15; possibly TRBD2 for D (6 bases). The V end lost 2 bases, the J end lost 8 bases, and 23 bases lay between the germline ends. Germline CDR1 reads LNHNV; CDR2 reads YYDKDF (reference sequence). The CDR3 loop spans 17 amino acids. CDR3 amino acids: CATSRTLIAETLSTQYF. In nucleotides, the CDR3 is TGTGCCACCAGCAGAACCCTGATAGCGGAAACCCTCAGTACGCAGTATTTT. The variable domain in full, completed from reference TRBV15 and TRBJ2-3, reads DAMVIQNPRYQVTQFGKPVTLSCSQTLNHNVMYWYQQKSSQAPKLLFHYYDKDFNNEADTPDNFQSRRPNTSFCFLDIRSPGLGDTAMYLCATSRTLIAETLSTQYFGPGTRLTVL.

The chain links TRBV27 to TRBJ2-7; D may correspond to TRBD1 or TRBD2 (6 bases each). The germline gives CDR1 MNHEY, CDR2 SMNVEV (reference sequence). The ends were cut back, 2 bases at V and 3 bases at J, with 20 bases in the middle. The length of the CDR3 is 17 residues. CDR3 nucleotides: TGTGCCAGCAGTTTAAAGGGCGGCGGAGGGGGATACTACGAGCAGTACTTC. Translation gives CASSLKGGGGGYYEQYF.

The J gene is TRBJ1-1, the V gene TRBV30; D is perhaps TRBD1 (5 bases). The CDR3 sequence is 12 residues long. Trimming took 0 bases from V and 10 from J, leaving 12 bases between them. Germline CDR1 reads GTSNPN; CDR2 reads SVGIG (reference sequence). The CDR3 region has the DNA TGTGCCTGGAGTGTACGTGGGGCCGGAGCTTTCTTT. This encodes CAWSVRGAGAFF.

The rearrangement joins TRBV7-2 to TRBJ2-1; D is possibly TRBD2 (5 bases). CDR3 length equals 15 residues. Trimming cost V 2 bases and J 5 bases, with 13 bases left between them. Per the germline V gene, CDR1 is SGHTA and CDR2 is FQGNSA. The CDR3 loop is CASSLFTGTNNEQFF. In DNA form, the CDR3 reads TGTGCCAGCAGCTTATTCACGGGAACCAACAATGAGCAGTTCTTC.

The CDR3 bases are TGTGCCAGCAGTTCGTTGCCGGGACACATGACCTACGAGCAGTACTTC. This gives the protein CASSSLPGHMTYEQYF. This chain links TRBV27 with TRBJ2-7; perhaps TRBD1 as D (6 bases). V gave up 4 bases and J gave up 2 bases, with 18 bases separating them. The CDR3 has 16 amino acids. Germline values: CDR1 MNHEY, CDR2 SMNVEV (reference sequence).

This clone was recorded once. The rearrangement uses TRBV7-9 and TRBJ1-6; D gene unclear. CDR1 is SEHNR, CDR2 FQNEAQ, per germline (reference sequence). The germline V and J ends were trimmed by 0 bases and 7 bases, with 10 bases remaining between them. CDR3 length: 15 amino acids. The CDR3 is CASSLAGVGNSPLHF. The CDR3 DNA reads as TGTGCCAGCAGCTTAGCCGGGGTGGGCAATTCACCCCTCCACTTT.

This rearrangement joins TRBV6-6 to TRBJ1-2, with TRBD1 matching 9 bases. With V trimmed by 7 bases and J by 4 bases, 7 bases remained unmatched. The CDR3 extends over 14 amino acids. Germline V gene lookup returns CDR1 MNHNY and CDR2 SVGAGI (reference sequence). DNA for the CDR3: TGTGCCAGCATCAAGGACAGGGGTTTCTATGGCTACACCTTC. This translates into CASIKDRGFYGYTF.

The V and J genes are TRBV9 and TRBJ1-6; TRBD1 matches 11 bases. The CDR3 is 15 residues long. V lost 2 bases and J lost 10; bases outside the gene matches: 5. The germline CDR1 and CDR2 sequences are SGDLS and YYNGEE. CDR3: CASSVRTGGGSPLHF. As DNA, the CDR3 is TGTGCCAGCAGCGTTAGGACAGGGGGCGGCTCACCCCTCCACTTT.

The rearrangement uses TRBV5-1 and TRBJ2-7, with 7 nucleotides matching TRBD1. The J segment lost 0 bases and the V segment lost 3 bases, leaving 3 bases of the junction unmatched. CDR1 is SGHRS, CDR2 YFSETQ, per germline. The CDR3 is made up of 14 amino acids. The CDR3 loop is CASSSGTASYEQYF. As DNA, the CDR3 is TGCGCCAGCAGCTCCGGGACAGCCTCCTACGAGCAGTACTTC. The complete variable domain, with remaining parts taken from reference TRBV5-1 and TRBJ2-7, reads KAGVTQTPRYLIKTRGQQVTLSCSPISGHRSVSWYQQTPGQGLQFLFEYFSETQRNKGNFPGRFSGRQFSNSRSEMNVSTLELGDSALYLCASSSGTASYEQYFGPGTRLTVT.

The chain combines TRBV7-9 with TRBJ1-2; 7 bases agree with TRBD1. V lost 4 bases, J lost 5 bases, and 4 bases stayed unmatched. The CDR3 consists of 13 residues. CDR1 SEHNR and CDR2 FQNEAQ come from the germline V gene (reference sequence). In nucleotides, the CDR3 is TGTGCCAGCAGCTCAAGACAGGGATATGGCTACACCTTC. Translated, it gives CASSSRQGYGYTF.

This clone appeared a few times. The V gene is TRBV7-8, the J gene TRBJ2-1; TRBD2 agrees at 10 bases. This CDR3 has 17 residues. V trimming: 3 bases; J trimming: 5 bases; junction bases outside the gene matches: 10. The germline V gene encodes CDR1 SGHVS and CDR2 FQNEAQ. CDR3 in amino acids: CASSFPIAGGSDNEQFF. DNA for the CDR3: TGTGCCAGCAGCTTCCCTATAGCGGGAGGTTCGGACAATGAGCAGTTCTTC.